Shown below are 24 T cell receptor beta chains from a single sample sequenced in a study of cytomegalovirus exposure and HLA in healthy donors. Both 60 Vbeta primers and 13 Jbeta primers went into the PCR. Assay used: immunoSEQ multiplex PCR; TCRdb lists only in-frame clones, some missing. This table holds some 80,000 clones, 78% found once. The source material was PBMCs. The receptors shown here come from a man in his late teens or twenties in good health and CMV-seropositive.

This chain links TRBV4-1 with TRBJ2-7; 7 nucleotides align to TRBD2. Germline V gene sequence: CDR1 MGHRA, CDR2 YSYEKL. The CDR3 sequence is 15 residues long. V dropped 4 bases and J dropped 10; count of bases not matched to a gene: 16. CDR3 in DNA: TGCGCCAGCAGCCCCTACCCCAGGGAGGGAGGGCCTCAGTACTTC. This sequence encodes CASSPYPREGGPQYF.

V gene TRBV29-1 combines with J gene TRBJ1-1; D is perhaps TRBD1 (5 bases). The CDR3 extends over 12 amino acids. Trimming pared 5 bases from V and 1 base from J, leaving 8 bases between. Germline V gene lookup returns CDR1 SQVTM and CDR2 ANQGSEA. The chain's CDR3 is CSVPQGNTEAFF. CDR3 nucleotide sequence: TGCAGCGTTCCGCAGGGGAACACTGAAGCTTTCTTT.

This clone has just a few counts. The V call is TRBV19, the J call TRBJ2-1; 8 bases fit TRBD2. Germline V gene sequence: CDR1 LNHDA, CDR2 SQIVND (reference sequence). V shed 5 bases, J shed 2 bases, and the junction held 5 bases outside the gene matches. The CDR3 is 15 amino acids. The CDR3 nucleotides read TGTGCCAGTAGTCAAGCGGGAGAGGCCTACAATGAGCAGTTCTTC. Protein: CASSQAGEAYNEQFF.

The chain links TRBV2 to TRBJ2-1; possible D gene TRBD2, 5 bases. The CDR3 length is 13 residues. Germline CDR1 is SNHLY and CDR2 is FYNNEI. The V gene lost 7 bases and the J gene lost 5 bases, with 12 bases spanning the gap. The CDR3 spells CASNQLGHNEQFF. As DNA, the CDR3 is TGTGCCAGCAATCAACTAGGGCACAATGAGCAGTTCTTC.

The DNA of the CDR3 is TGCAGTGCTAGAGGCCTCGCGGAAGCTTTCTTT. Translated: CSARGLAEAFF. The rearrangement links TRBV20-1 to TRBJ1-1; D not resolved. The ends were cut back, 1 base at V and 8 bases at J, with 8 bases in the middle. The V gene's germline CDR1 is DFQATT and CDR2 SNEGSKA (reference sequence). The CDR3 has 11 amino acids.

This chain uses TRBV18 with TRBJ2-7; D gene unclear. Trimming pared 0 bases from V and 4 bases from J, leaving 13 bases between. The germline gives CDR1 KGHSH, CDR2 LQKENI. The CDR3 totals 15 residues. CDR3 DNA: TGTGCCAGCTCACCACCTATCAGAACAGCTTACGAGCAGTACTTC. Its translation is CASSPPIRTAYEQYF.

The CDR3 sequence is CASSYRGGGYEQYF. The CDR3 nucleotides are TGTGCCAGCAGTTACCGCGGCGGGGGGTACGAGCAGTACTTC. The chain carries TRBV6-6 and TRBJ2-7, with 8 bases matching TRBD2. J was trimmed by 4 bases and V by 2 bases; bases with no gene match: 4. In germline, CDR1 is MNHNY, CDR2 SVGAGI (reference sequence). This CDR3 has 14 amino acids.

CDR3 sequence reads: CASTLNGDNEQYF. The DNA of the CDR3 is TGTGCCAGCACCCTAAACGGGGATAACGAGCAGTACTTC. The chain links TRBV6-1 to TRBJ2-7, with D perhaps TRBD2 (5 bases). Trimming removed 7 bases at V and 5 bases at J, with 15 bases between. CDR3 length: 13 amino acids. Germline CDR1 reads MNHNS; CDR2 reads SASEGT.

The sample holds one count of this clone. This chain connects TRBV25-1 to TRBJ1-4; D possibly corresponds to TRBD1 (5 bases). The V gene lost 7 bases and the J gene lost 9 bases, with 15 bases spanning the gap. CDR3 size: 13 residues. Looked up from germline, CDR1 is MGHDK and CDR2 is SYGVNS. The CDR3 reads CASMTGGGKKLFF. The CDR3 DNA reads TGTGCCAGCATGACCGGTGGGGGGAAAAAACTGTTTTTT.

The chain recombines TRBV6-5 with TRBJ2-7; tentative D call: TRBD1 (5 bases). The germline gives CDR1 MNHEY, CDR2 SVGAGI. The ends were cut back, 4 bases at V and 0 bases at J, with 10 bases in the middle. The CDR3 length is 14 residues. In nucleotides, the CDR3 is TGTGCCAGCAGTTCTAGACAGATCTCCTACGAGCAGTACTTC. Protein product: CASSSRQISYEQYF.

The V call is TRBV19, the J call TRBJ1-1; 8 nucleotides line up with TRBD1. The CDR3 is 12 residues long. J gave up 7 bases and V 7 bases, and 5 bases lay outside the gene matches. Germline CDR1 and CDR2: LNHDA and SQIVND (reference sequence). For the CDR3, the DNA is TGTGCCAGTACCCCACAGGGGGGTGAAGCTTTCTTT. Protein sequence: CASTPQGGEAFF. Drawing the rest from reference TRBV19 and TRBJ1-1, the complete variable domain is DGGITQSPKYLFRKEGQNVTLSCEQNLNHDAMYWYRQDPGQGLRLIYYSQIVNDFQKGDIAEGYSVSREKKESFPLTVTSAQKNPTAFYLCASTPQGGEAFFGQGTRLTVV.

The CDR3 sequence is CASSLTTGTGGLAGTYEQYF. The CDR3 region has the DNA TGCGCCAGCAGCTTAACCACCGGGACAGGGGGACTAGCGGGGACCTACGAGCAGTACTTC. This chain uses TRBV4-1 with TRBJ2-7; 13 nucleotides match TRBD2. CDR3 length: 20 amino acids. V was pared by 5 bases and J by 2 bases, with 18 bases of the junction left unmatched. The germline gives CDR1 MGHRA, CDR2 YSYEKL.

This clone occurred once. The V gene is TRBV4-2, the J gene TRBJ2-1; 11 bases line up with TRBD2. V shed 5 bases, J shed 3 bases, and the junction held 9 bases outside the gene matches. Per the germline V gene, CDR1 is LGHNA and CDR2 is YNFKEQ. This CDR3 spans 17 amino acids. CDR3 bases: TGTGCCAGCAGCAGACGACTAGCGGGATCCCTCTACAATGAGCAGTTCTTC. It yields the protein CASSRRLAGSLYNEQFF.

This sequence joins TRBV5-1 and TRBJ2-5; 7 positions match TRBD2. The germline V gene encodes CDR1 SGHRS and CDR2 YFSETQ. There are 15 residues in the CDR3. V lost 4 bases to trimming and J lost 5 bases; unmatched junction nucleotides: 11. The CDR3 protein is CASSPQEVGGETQYF. In nucleotides, the CDR3 is TGCGCCAGCAGCCCGCAGGAGGTGGGAGGGGAGACCCAGTACTTC.

This chain connects TRBV6-4 to TRBJ1-1; TRBD1 might be the D (6 bases). The CDR3 is made up of 15 amino acids. With 2 bases removed from V and 0 bases from J, the gap between germline ends came to 10 bases. CDR1 and CDR2 from the germline V gene are MRHNA and SNTAGT. The chain's CDR3 is CASSDPGQLNTEAFF. Here the CDR3 DNA reads TGTGCCAGCAGTGACCCCGGACAGTTGAACACTGAAGCTTTCTTT.

The chain has TRBV19 and TRBJ1-1; perhaps TRBD1 as D (5 bases). This CDR3 region has 12 residues. The germline CDR1 and CDR2 sequences are LNHDA and SQIVND (reference sequence). Trimming took 5 bases from V and 11 from J, leaving 15 bases between them. CDR3 DNA sequence: TGTGCCAGTAGTCCAGGGAGCGGGAAGGCTTTCTTT. Amino acids: CASSPGSGKAFF. Variable domain in full (rest from reference TRBV19 and TRBJ1-1): DGGITQSPKYLFRKEGQNVTLSCEQNLNHDAMYWYRQDPGQGLRLIYYSQIVNDFQKGDIAEGYSVSREKKESFPLTVTSAQKNPTAFYLCASSPGSGKAFFGQGTRLTVV.

Here the CDR3 reads CASRRTAKETQYF. In DNA form, the CDR3 reads TGTGCCAGCAGGCGGACTGCAAAAGAGACCCAGTACTTC. This rearrangement joins TRBV6-5 to TRBJ2-5; tentative D call: TRBD2 (5 bases). Germline values: CDR1 MNHEY, CDR2 SVGAGI. The CDR3 is 13 amino acids. The V end lost 6 bases, the J end lost 3 bases, and 11 bases lay between the germline ends.

This chain links TRBV27 with TRBJ1-1; a possible D gene is TRBD1 (5 bases). The CDR3 length is 14 residues. CDR1 is MNHEY and CDR2 is SMNVEV in the germline V gene (reference sequence). Trimming took 8 bases from V and 0 from J, leaving 13 bases between them. Written as DNA, the CDR3 is TGTGCCAGCTCTTACGCGGGACTGAACACTGAAGCTTTCTTT. Protein sequence: CASSYAGLNTEAFF.

CDR3: CASSPTAIVFF. The CDR3 region has the DNA TGTGCCAGCAGTCCGACAGCCATCGTCTTCTTT. This chain links TRBV2 with TRBJ1-1, with D possibly being TRBD1 (5 bases). The germline CDR1 and CDR2 sequences are SNHLY and FYNNEI. The CDR3 is 11 residues long. V was trimmed by 5 bases and J by 14 bases, leaving 15 bases between them.

This clone has a single count. This chain uses TRBV2 with TRBJ2-3; D perhaps matches TRBD2 (6 bases). V lost 8 bases and J 4 bases, leaving 13 bases between the germline ends. The CDR3 loop spans 13 amino acids. Per germline, CDR1 SNHLY and CDR2 FYNNEI. CDR3 residues: CASLSGEADTQYF. The CDR3 DNA reads as TGTGCCAGCTTGAGTGGGGAGGCAGATACGCAGTATTTT.

J is TRBJ2-1 and V is TRBV10-3; TRBD2 matches at 9 bases. V lost 0 bases, J lost 7 bases, and 7 bases stayed unmatched. Germline V CDR1 and CDR2: ENHRY, SYGVKD. This CDR3 comprises 16 residues. CDR3 DNA: TGTGCCATCAGTGAGTCGACGGCTAGCGGGACGAATGAGCAGTTCTTC. It yields the protein CAISESTASGTNEQFF.

This chain joins TRBV29-1 and TRBJ1-1; D unresolved. Deletions cut 4 bases from V and 9 bases from J, with 9 bases between. The CDR3 length is 10 residues. The germline V gene has CDR1 SQVTM and CDR2 ANQGSEA. The CDR3 DNA follows: TGCAGCGTTGCACAATCCCAAGCTTTCTTT. Protein product: CSVAQSQAFF.

This clone has just one count. The chain recombines TRBV19 with TRBJ2-5; TRBD2 is a possible D gene (6 bases). The length of the CDR3 is 12 residues. V dropped 2 bases and J dropped 5 bases, with 6 bases sitting between them. Germline V gene lookup returns CDR1 LNHDA and CDR2 SQIVND (reference sequence). The CDR3 loop reads CASSIRGETQYF. CDR3 in DNA: TGTGCCAGTAGTATACGGGGGGAGACCCAGTACTTC.

This chain connects TRBV11-2 to TRBJ2-7; possibly TRBD1 for D (5 bases). V was cut by 2 bases and J by 1 base, with 12 bases left in between. Looked up from germline, CDR1 is SGHAT and CDR2 is FQNNGV. The CDR3 is 15 amino acids. The chain's CDR3 is CASSLSDSGSYEQYF. The CDR3 region has the DNA TGTGCCAGCAGCTTATCTGACTCAGGGTCCTACGAGCAGTACTTC.